A single sample is the source of the 19 T cell receptor beta chains below, sequenced in a study of cytomegalovirus exposure and HLA in healthy donors. With 60 Vbeta and 13 Jbeta primers, the PCR was carried out. Libraries were prepared by immunoSEQ multiplex PCR; TCRdb keeps only in-frame clonotypes and omits some of them. The table includes 70,000 or so clones, roughly 74% detected once. The source material was PBMCs. The receptors were gathered from a woman in her sixties in good health and CMV-seropositive.

J is TRBJ1-1 and V is TRBV5-1; TRBD1 matches 7 bases. The junction had 4 bases not matched to a gene; V was cut back by 1 base and J by 4 bases. The germline CDR1 and CDR2 sequences are SGHRS and YFSETQ. The CDR3 runs 14 residues. CDR3 nucleotide sequence: TGCGCCAGCAGCTTGACAGGGGCGGGCACTGAAGCTTTCTTT. Translating gives CASSLTGAGTEAFF.

The chain recombines TRBV7-2 with TRBJ2-1; TRBD2 might be the D (6 bases). Germline V gene sequence: CDR1 SGHTA, CDR2 FQGNSA. The CDR3 contains 16 residues. Trimming took off 2 bases at V and 7 bases at J, with 18 bases between the two ends. CDR3 amino acids: CASSLNGLPSGNEQFF. The CDR3 coding sequence is TGTGCCAGCAGCTTAAACGGACTACCCTCCGGGAATGAGCAGTTCTTC.

The chain is built from TRBV7-6 and TRBJ2-1; D not resolved. CDR1 and CDR2 from the germline V gene are SGHVS and FNYEAQ. V was trimmed by 2 bases and J by 0 bases, leaving 5 bases between them. The CDR3 is 14 residues long. The DNA of the CDR3 is TGTGCCAGCAGCTTAACCTACTCCTACAATGAGCAGTTCTTC. Its translation is CASSLTYSYNEQFF.

V usage is TRBV4-1 and J usage is TRBJ1-4, with D uncertain. The CDR3 contains 17 residues. Germline CDR1 reads MGHRA; CDR2 reads YSYEKL. V lost 0 bases and J 1 base, leaving 12 bases between the germline ends. CDR3 in DNA: TGCGCCAGCAGCCAAGATCGGTCGGACTTAACTAATGAAAAACTGTTTTTT. Protein product: CASSQDRSDLTNEKLFF.

The V and J genes are TRBV6-5 and TRBJ2-7; 7 positions agree with TRBD1. The V gene's germline CDR1 is MNHEY and CDR2 SVGAGI. The ends lost 6 bases at V and 5 bases at J; junction bases unmatched: 4. The CDR3 length is 12 residues. DNA for the CDR3: TGTGCCAGCAGCTACAGGGGCAACGAGCAGTACTTC. Translated: CASSYRGNEQYF.

This chain uses TRBV5-8 with TRBJ1-2; D perhaps matches TRBD1 (5 bases). The CDR3 loop spans 14 amino acids. V was clipped by 2 bases and J by 4 bases, with 12 bases between them. Looked up from germline, CDR1 is SGHTS and CDR2 is YDEGEE. This CDR3 reads CASSFPTGAYGYTF. CDR3 coding DNA: TGTGCCAGCAGCTTCCCAACAGGAGCCTATGGCTACACCTTC.

Comment on this clone: Other DNA sequences within the sample encode an identical CDR3. The V call is TRBV18, the J call TRBJ1-1, with 11 bases identical to TRBD1. V lost 2 bases and J lost 5; bases outside the gene matches: 1. The CDR3 is 14 residues long. Germline CDR1 KGHSH, CDR2 LQKENI. The CDR3 is CASSPGTGGTEAFF. Written as DNA, the CDR3 is TGTGCCAGCTCACCAGGGACAGGGGGGACTGAAGCTTTCTTT.

A word on this clone: In this CDR3 the conserved last residue, phenylalanine or tryptophan, is missing, so a read error is likely. The chain uses TRBV2 and TRBJ1-2, with D uncertain. CDR1 and CDR2 (germline): SNHLY, FYNNEI. With 4 bases removed from V and 0 bases from J, the gap between germline ends came to 6 bases. The CDR3 extends over 13 amino acids. CDR3 nucleotides: TGTGCCAGCAGTGCCGGAACTAACTATGGCTACACCGTC. Amino acids: CASSAGTNYGYTV.

As concerns this clone: Because it lacks the conserved phenylalanine or tryptophan at the end, this CDR3 is likely a read error. J is TRBJ1-2 and V is TRBV15; TRBD1 agrees at 9 bases. CDR3 length: 16 residues. Germline CDR1 is LNHNV and CDR2 is YYDKDF (reference sequence). The V segment lost 3 bases and the J segment 3 bases; nucleotides outside the gene matches: 8. The CDR3 reads CATSSLTGGAYYGYTL. As DNA, the CDR3 is TGTGCCACCAGCAGCCTAACAGGGGGCGCGTACTATGGCTACACCCTC.

The V and J genes are TRBV6-5 and TRBJ1-5, with no clear D. CDR1 and CDR2 (germline): MNHEY, SVGAGI. The CDR3 totals 14 residues. Trimming cost V 4 bases and J 0 bases, with 7 bases left between them. CDR3 sequence (DNA): TGTGCCAGCAGTTCGGGATATAGCAATCAGCCCCAGCATTTT. Protein sequence: CASSSGYSNQPQHF.

The rearrangement uses TRBV6-5 and TRBJ2-7; no clear D. V lost 8 bases and J 1 base, leaving 12 bases between the germline ends. The CDR3 is 13 residues long. Germline V CDR1 and CDR2: MNHEY, SVGAGI. The CDR3 nucleotides are TGTGCCAGCCCTAAGAGCGTGTCCTACGAGCAGTACTTC. Translated, it gives CASPKSVSYEQYF.

This sequence joins TRBV5-4 and TRBJ1-6; TRBD1 is a possible D gene (5 bases). CDR1 and CDR2 (germline): SGHNT, YYREEE (reference sequence). CDR3 length equals 14 residues. V lost 0 bases, J lost 11 bases, and 12 bases lay in between. This CDR3 is CASSLDQGNPPLHF. CDR3 sequence (DNA): TGTGCCAGCAGCTTGGACCAGGGAAACCCACCCCTCCACTTT. The whole variable domain, remainder taken from reference TRBV5-4 and TRBJ1-6, is ETGVTQSPTHLIKTRGQQVTLRCSSQSGHNTVSWYQQALGQGPQFIFQYYREEENGRGNFPPRFSGLQFPNYSSELNVNALELDDSALYLCASSLDQGNPPLHFGNGTRLTVT.

V usage is TRBV19 and J usage is TRBJ1-1; 8 positions match TRBD1. Per germline, CDR1 LNHDA and CDR2 SQIVND (reference sequence). Trimming at V came to 5 bases and at J to 4 bases, leaving 15 bases not matched to a gene. The CDR3 consists of 17 residues. CDR3 sequence reads: CASSPRQGARIGTEAFF. CDR3 bases: TGTGCCAGTAGTCCGAGGCAGGGGGCCAGAATAGGCACTGAAGCTTTCTTT.

This clone was seen a handful of times. The CDR3 sequence: CAIAGGNEQFF. The CDR3 DNA sequence: TGTGCCATCGCGGGTGGCAATGAGCAGTTCTTC. The chain uses TRBV10-3 and TRBJ2-1; weak D call: TRBD2 (5 bases). Germline V gene sequence: CDR1 ENHRY, CDR2 SYGVKD. Trimming removed 8 bases from V and 6 bases from J, with 8 bases in between. The CDR3 is 11 residues long.

The chain uses TRBV28 and TRBJ1-2, with 7 bases aligning to TRBD1. The CDR3 runs to 13 residues. Germline CDR1 reads MDHEN; CDR2 reads SYDVKM. Germline trimming cut 6 bases from V and 3 bases from J; bases unmatched to any gene: 4. The CDR3 DNA sequence: TGTGCCAGCAGGTTGGGACAGCACTATGGCTACACCTTC. It yields the protein CASRLGQHYGYTF.

V is TRBV18 and J is TRBJ1-1; D is perhaps TRBD1 (5 bases). The V end was cut by 2 bases, the J end by 1 base, with 11 bases between. This CDR3 has 15 amino acids. Germline lookup yields CDR1 KGHSH and CDR2 LQKENI. In DNA, the CDR3 is TGTGCCAGCTCACCATTAGGACACCAGAACACTGAAGCTTTCTTT. It encodes CASSPLGHQNTEAFF.

V is TRBV30 and J is TRBJ2-3; 7 bases match TRBD2. Germline CDR1 GTSNPN, CDR2 SVGIG (reference sequence). Trimming at V came to 5 bases and at J to 1 base, leaving 6 bases not matched to a gene. The CDR3 loop spans 14 amino acids. CDR3 amino acids: CAWELAEGTDTQYF. Written as DNA, the CDR3 is TGTGCCTGGGAGCTAGCGGAGGGCACAGATACGCAGTATTTT.

V is TRBV7-8 and J is TRBJ2-7; no definite D call. The CDR3 extends over 14 amino acids. CDR1 is SGHVS, CDR2 FQNEAQ, per germline. Trimming pared 1 base from V and 1 base from J, leaving 8 bases between. Here the CDR3 DNA reads TGTGCCAGCAGCTTAGAAACATGGTCCTACGAGCAGTACTTC. It specifies CASSLETWSYEQYF.

The chain recombines TRBV5-1 with TRBJ2-7; a possible D gene is TRBD2 (6 bases). Germline CDR1 SGHRS, CDR2 YFSETQ. V lost 0 bases and J 5 bases, leaving 6 bases between the germline ends. The CDR3 is made up of 12 amino acids. In nucleotides, the CDR3 is TGCGCCAGCAGCTTGGGGGAGGACGAGCAGTACTTC. Translation: CASSLGEDEQYF.